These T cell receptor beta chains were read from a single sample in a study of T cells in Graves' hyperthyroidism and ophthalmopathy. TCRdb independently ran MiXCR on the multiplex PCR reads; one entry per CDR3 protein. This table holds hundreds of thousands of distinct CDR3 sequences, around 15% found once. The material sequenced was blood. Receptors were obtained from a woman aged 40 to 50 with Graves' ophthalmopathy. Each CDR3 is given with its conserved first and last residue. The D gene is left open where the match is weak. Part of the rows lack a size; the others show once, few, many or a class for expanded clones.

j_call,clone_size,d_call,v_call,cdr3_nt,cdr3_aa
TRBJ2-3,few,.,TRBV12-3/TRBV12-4,TGTGCCAGCAGTTTCAGTGAGGCAGATACGCAGTATTTT,CASSFSEADTQYF
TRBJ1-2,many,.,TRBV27,TGTGCCAGCAGATACGACATGGGGTCGGGCTATGGCTACACCTTC,CASRYDMGSGYGYTF
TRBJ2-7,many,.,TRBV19,TGTGCCAGTAGCTTCTCAACCTCCTACGAGCAGTACTTC,CASSFSTSYEQYF
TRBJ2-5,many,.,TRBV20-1,TGCAGTGCTAGCGGGAGCCAAGAGACCCAGTACTTC,CSASGSQETQYF
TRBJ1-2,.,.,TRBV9,TGTGCCAGCAGCCCTCGCCCGGGCCTTTATGGCTACACCTTC,CASSPRPGLYGYTF
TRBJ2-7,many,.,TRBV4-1,TGCGCCAGCAGCCAAGTTCCAGAAGCCACCTACGAGCAGTACTTC,CASSQVPEATYEQYF
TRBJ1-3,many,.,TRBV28,TGTGCCAGCAGTCCCCTTGGAGGGGGTGGAAACACCATATATTTT,CASSPLGGGGNTIYF
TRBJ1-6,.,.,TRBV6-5,TGTGCCAGCAGTTACTCGAAAGGGGGGAATTCACCCCTCCACTTT,CASSYSKGGNSPLHF
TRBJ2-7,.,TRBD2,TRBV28,TGTGCCAGCAGTTTACCTACGACTAGCGGGAGCCCCTACGAGCAGTACTTC,CASSLPTTSGSPYEQYF
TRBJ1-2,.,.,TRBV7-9,TGTGCCAGCAGCCCACAAAATAGACAGATAGAAGGCTACACCTTC,CASSPQNRQIEGYTF
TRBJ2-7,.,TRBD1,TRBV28,TGTGCCAGCAGGCACACAGGGGGTCAGACCAGCGAGCAGTACTTC,CASRHTGGQTSEQYF
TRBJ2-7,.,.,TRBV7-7,TGTGCTAGCAGCTTAAAGACGGGAGCCCCCTACGAGCAGTACTTC,CASSLKTGAPYEQYF
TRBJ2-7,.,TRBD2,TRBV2,TGTGCCAGCAGCTCCGGGGGGGGCTGGTCGCAGTACTTC,CASSSGGGWSQYF
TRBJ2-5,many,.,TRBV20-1,TGCAGTGCTAGAGGAGGGGGTGAGACCCAGTACTTC,CSARGGGETQYF
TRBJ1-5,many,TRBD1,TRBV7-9,TGTGCCAGCAGCTCTAACAGGGGAGACCAGCCCCAGCATTTT,CASSSNRGDQPQHF
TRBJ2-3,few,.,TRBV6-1,TGTGCCAGTACAGGGAAAAGCACAGATACGCAGTATTTT,CASTGKSTDTQYF
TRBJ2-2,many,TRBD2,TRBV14,TGTGCCAGCAGCCATGCCCACCGAGCGGGAGAACAAAGGGGGAACCGATACTGGGAGCTGTTTTTT,CASSHAHRAGEQRGNRYWELFF
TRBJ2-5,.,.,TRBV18,TGTGCCAGCTCGCCGGAACAGGGTGTTTCCCAAGAGACCCAGTACTTC,CASSPEQGVSQETQYF
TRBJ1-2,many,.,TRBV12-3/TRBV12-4,TGTGCCAGCAGTTTAGCGGGGGGGGCGCGGGGCTACACCTTC,CASSLAGGARGYTF
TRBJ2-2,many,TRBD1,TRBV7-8,TGTGCCAGCAGTTTACGGGGACAGGGGAACACCGGGGAGCTGTTTTTT,CASSLRGQGNTGELFF
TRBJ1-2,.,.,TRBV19,TGTGCCAGTAGTCCCCCGACGGAGCTCTATGGCTACACCTTC,CASSPPTELYGYTF
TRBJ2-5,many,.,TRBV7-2,TGTGCCAGCAACCTCGGTAGTGTTGGGGAGACCCAGTACTTC,CASNLGSVGETQYF
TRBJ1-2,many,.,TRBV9,TGTGCCAGCAGCGTAGCGCCCAGCCCTCATAACTATGGCTACACCTTC,CASSVAPSPHNYGYTF
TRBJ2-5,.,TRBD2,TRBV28,TGTGCCAGCAGTTCTATAGCGGGAGAAGGGGAGACCCAGTACTTC,CASSSIAGEGETQYF
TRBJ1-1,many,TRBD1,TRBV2,TGTGCCAGCAGTGAAGTCCGGGGACAGGGTGAAGCTTTCTTT,CASSEVRGQGEAFF
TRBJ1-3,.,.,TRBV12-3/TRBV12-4,TGTGCCAGCACCCTGCGTGTCGCTGGAAACACCATATATTTT,CASTLRVAGNTIYF
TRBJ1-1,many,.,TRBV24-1,TGTGCCGCTCGGACGGGGAACACTGAAGCTTTCTTT,CAARTGNTEAFF
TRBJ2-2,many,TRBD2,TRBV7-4,TGTGCCAGCAGCTTAGCGCCAGCGGGAGCACGGACCGGGGAGCTGTTTTTT,CASSLAPAGARTGELFF
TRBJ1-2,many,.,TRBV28,TGTGCCAGCAGTTTTGTGGACCATAACTATGGCTACACCTTC,CASSFVDHNYGYTF
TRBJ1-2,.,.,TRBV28,TGTGCCAGCAGCGTAGCGGGGGCGCGTGGCTACACCTTC,CASSVAGARGYTF
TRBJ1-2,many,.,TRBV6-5,TGTGCCAGCAGCCCAGCCGATAACTATGGCTACACCTTC,CASSPADNYGYTF
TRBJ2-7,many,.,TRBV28,TGTGCCAGTATGGTAGCTCCCCACTCCTACGAGCAGTACTTC,CASMVAPHSYEQYF
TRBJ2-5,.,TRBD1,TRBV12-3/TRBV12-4,TGTGCCAGCAGTTTCGGGGAAGGGGGCAAGAAGACCCAGTACTTC,CASSFGEGGKKTQYF
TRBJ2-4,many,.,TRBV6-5,TGTGCCAGCAAAACAGGGTTGGGCAAAAACATTCAGTACTTC,CASKTGLGKNIQYF
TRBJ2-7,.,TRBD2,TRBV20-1,TGCAGTTCCCTAGCGGGCAACACCTACGAGCAGTACTTC,CSSLAGNTYEQYF
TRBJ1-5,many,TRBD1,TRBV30,TGTGCCTGGAGTACAGGGGGCAATCAGCCCCAGCATTTT,CAWSTGGNQPQHF
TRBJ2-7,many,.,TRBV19,TGTGCCAGTAGTACCCCGACAGAGTGGGGGACCTACGAGCAGTACTTC,CASSTPTEWGTYEQYF
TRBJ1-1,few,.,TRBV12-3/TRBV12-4,TGTGCCAGCAGTTTAATGGCCGAGAACACTGAAGCTTTCTTT,CASSLMAENTEAFF
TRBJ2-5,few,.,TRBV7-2,TGTGCCAGCAGCTTACTCAGCACCCAAGAGACCCAGTACTTC,CASSLLSTQETQYF
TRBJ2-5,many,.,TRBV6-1,TGTGCCAGCAGTCCCCAGTCAGGGGTTGGCTTGGAGACCCAGTACTTC,CASSPQSGVGLETQYF
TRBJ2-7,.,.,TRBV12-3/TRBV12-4,TGTGCCAGCAGTCGACAGAGCCAATACGAGCAGTACTTC,CASSRQSQYEQYF
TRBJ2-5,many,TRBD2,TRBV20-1,TGCAGTGCTGTGGGGGCTAGCGGGATGGAGGAGACCCAGTACTTC,CSAVGASGMEETQYF
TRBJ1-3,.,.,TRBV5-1,TGCGCCAGCAGCTTGGATCCAGTCAACTCTGGAAACACCATATATTTT,CASSLDPVNSGNTIYF
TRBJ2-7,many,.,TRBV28,TGTGCCAGCACCCCGAGCTCCTATAGCGGCTACTACTCCTACGAGCAGTACTTC,CASTPSSYSGYYSYEQYF
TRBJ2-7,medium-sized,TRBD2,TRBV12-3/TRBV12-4,TGTGCCAGCAGTCCTCAACGGGGGGAGGAGCAGTACTTC,CASSPQRGEEQYF
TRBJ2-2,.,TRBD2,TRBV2,TGTGCCAGCAGGGGACTAGCGGGAGAAGCCGGGGAGCTGTTTTTT,CASRGLAGEAGELFF
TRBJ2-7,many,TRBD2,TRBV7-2,TGTGCCAGCAGCTTTACCAGCGGGAGGGAGCAGTACTTC,CASSFTSGREQYF
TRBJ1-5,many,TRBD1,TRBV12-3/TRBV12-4,TGTGCCAGCAGTCCCTCGGGGACCTACAGGGGTCAGCCCCAGCATTTT,CASSPSGTYRGQPQHF
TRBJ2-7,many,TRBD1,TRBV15,TGTGCCACCAGCAGTACCTGGATGGGGACAGGGGCCTACGAGCAGTACTTC,CATSSTWMGTGAYEQYF
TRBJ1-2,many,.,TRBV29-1,TGCAGCGTTGCGCGGGGGCGGGAGTTTTATGGCTACACCTTC,CSVARGREFYGYTF
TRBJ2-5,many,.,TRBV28,TGTGCCAGCAGTCTCCTGGGGGGGGCCCAAGAGACCCAGTACTTC,CASSLLGGAQETQYF
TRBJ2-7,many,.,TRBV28,TGTGCCAGCAGTTTCCCGGGCTTCGCATCCTACGAGCAGTACTTC,CASSFPGFASYEQYF